This T cell receptor (beta chain) was found in a study of spatial heterogeneity in lung cancer. As for the study in general: Beta-chain sequences consistently outnumbered alpha-chain sequences in detection. Regarding the study as a whole: Resection blood, more than follow-up blood, showed ubiquitous expanded tumor TCRs.

The study tagged each TCR cDNA molecule with a unique molecular identifier. TCRdb analysed the 5' RACE reads with MiXCR anew, one entry per CDR3 protein. Of 15,000 or so distinct CDR3 sequences detected, about a fifth appear once; the ten largest clones hold roughly a fifth. Indicated time point: sample taken at primary tumor resection. Unsorted samples of tumor, nontumor lung or frozen PBMC had their whole RNA sequenced. In this sample, this clonotype turned up a few times. The antigen is not known. The sequence derives from a female donor with early-stage non-small cell lung cancer. The sample in question was PBMCs, obtained at surgery.

Written as DNA, the CDR3 is TGTGCCAGCACTCAGAGTAGCCCCGGGGAGCTGTTTTTT. Translated, it gives CASTQSSPGELFF. This rearrangement joins TRBV28 to TRBJ2-2, with D unresolved. Per germline, CDR1 MDHEN and CDR2 SYDVKM. The CDR3 runs 13 residues. Trimming took off 7 bases at V and 6 bases at J, with 12 bases between the two ends.